The table lists the clone carrying this T cell receptor beta chain with a few counts. The data derive from a study of T cells in Graves' hyperthyroidism and ophthalmopathy. As for the study in general: Peripheral blood collection took place at initial diagnosis, before any treatment.

Regions amplified from RNA transcripts were the TCR beta CDR3 regions. First-round RT-PCR targeting the TCR CDR3 was performed with the HTBI primer set. Using its own MiXCR run on the multiplex PCR reads, TCRdb lists one record per CDR3 protein. The sample records 300,000 to 450,000 distinct CDR3 sequences, about 18% being singletons. Uncontrolled infection, other autoimmune disease, pregnancy or lactation disqualified patients from enrolment. The PBMCs had their origin in 10 ml of fresh peripheral blood. CDR3 length: 14 amino acids. The V segment lost 4 bases and the J segment 4 bases; nucleotides outside the gene matches: 8. Germline values: CDR1 SGHRS, CDR2 YFSETQ.

This clonotype was sampled from a woman in her twenties or thirties with Graves' hyperthyroidism that later progressed to Graves' ophthalmopathy. The sequenced sample consisted of blood. The chain employs TRBV5-1 and TRBJ2-7, with TRBD1 matching over 7 bases. The CDR3 DNA is TGCGCCAGCAGCCCCCAGGGGGACCAATACGAGCAGTACTTC. Translated, it gives CASSPQGDQYEQYF.